This T cell receptor beta chain derives from a study of neurological immune-mediated disorders. Broader study findings: Expanded clones shared no CDR3 amino acid sequences across subjects, suggesting private repertoires in all groups. Among 34 multiple sclerosis patients, phylogenetic grouping put the repertoires of 18 into a single related-CDR3 cluster, a possible signature.

TCRdb independently ran MiXCR on the 5' RACE reads; one entry per CDR3 protein. Altogether approximately 9,400 distinct CDR3 sequences are present, about 22% being singletons, with the ten largest covering approximately 14%. V dropped 4 bases and J dropped 3; count of bases not matched to a gene: 8. The CDR3 covers 17 residues. The germline CDR1 and CDR2 sequences are SGHRS and YFSETQ. By its share, this clonotype is medium-sized. Its antigen is undetermined. The sequenced sample was CD8+ T cells from blood. The V call is TRBV5-1, the J call TRBJ1-4; TRBD1 matches at 11 bases. The receptor's source is a woman aged 40 to 50 with multiple sclerosis. Here the CDR3 reads CASSGGQGDGPNEKLFF. The CDR3 nucleotides are TGCGCCAGCAGCGGGGGACAGGGGGACGGGCCTAATGAAAAACTGTTTTTT.